Below are 2 T cell receptor beta chains sequenced from a single sample in a study of Graves' ophthalmopathy and Graves' hyperthyroidism. Amplifying from RNA transcripts, the study obtained TCR beta CDR3 regions. Following a first-round RT-PCR that used HTBI primers, a second-round multiplex PCR was carried out. TCRdb reprocessed the multiplex PCR reads via MiXCR and lists one record per CDR3 protein. The table lists about 380,000 distinct CDR3 sequences, 15% of them singletons. Material for sequencing was peripheral blood. The receptor set was obtained from a woman aged 18-29 years with stable Graves' hyperthyroidism.

The gene calls are TRBV2 and TRBJ2-7; perhaps D is TRBD1 or TRBD2 (5 bases each). From germline, CDR1 is SNHLY and CDR2 FYNNEI. CDR3 length equals 15 residues. V shed 11 bases and J shed 4 bases, with 24 bases lying between them. CDR3 residues: CAGLAGEGSLYEQYF. The DNA for the CDR3 is TGTGCCGGACTGGCGGGTGAGGGGAGCCTATACGAGCAGTACTTC.

The sample holds a few counts of this clonotype. This chain joins TRBV3-1 and TRBJ2-7; possibly TRBD2 for D (5 bases). The CDR3 is 16 amino acids. Trimming removed 4 bases at V and 5 bases at J, with 21 bases between. Germline V gene data show CDR1 as LGHDT and CDR2 as YNNKEL (reference sequence). Here the CDR3 DNA reads TGTGCCAGCAGCCTTAGACGGGGTAGCGCTCCTGACGAGCAGTACTTC. It specifies CASSLRRGSAPDEQYF.